These 12 T cell receptor beta chains were sequenced from one sample in a study of radiation and T cells in renal cell carcinoma. Sequencing was performed with immunoSEQ multiplex PCR; in TCRdb, only in-frame clones are kept and a portion is missing. The data show roughly 130,000 clones, with roughly 84% seen just once and 12% held by the top ten. As to time point: baseline pretreatment blood. Treatment described: 15 Gy SBRT to primary tumor, nephrectomy 4 weeks later. Here the sequenced sample was blood, taken from a patient whose treatment included radiotherapy and nephrectomy. These receptor sequences come from a woman between 50 and 59 years old with renal cell carcinoma.

The chain couples TRBV5-6 to TRBJ2-2, with D unclear. CDR3 size: 13 residues. The ends were cut back, 5 bases at V and 6 bases at J, with 11 bases in the middle. Germline V CDR1 and CDR2: SGHDT, YYEEEE. CDR3 loop: CASRGIRAGELFF. CDR3 bases: TGTGCCAGCAGGGGTATTCGCGCCGGGGAGCTGTTTTTT.

The V gene is TRBV4-3, the J gene TRBJ2-1; unclear D gene. Trimming pared 1 base from V and 6 bases from J, leaving 10 bases between. The CDR3 length is 14 residues. Germline values: CDR1 LGHNA, CDR2 YSLEER. CDR3 protein: CASSQGRSINEQFF. In nucleotides, the CDR3 is TGCGCCAGCAGCCAAGGTCGCAGTATCAATGAGCAGTTCTTC.

This chain joins TRBV7-8 and TRBJ2-7; D remains ambiguous. The V gene lost 5 bases and the J gene lost 4 bases, with 6 bases spanning the gap. Germline V gives CDR1 SGHVS, CDR2 FQNEAQ. The CDR3 totals 11 residues. The CDR3 loop is CASSPSYEQYF. The CDR3 nucleotides read TGTGCCAGCAGCCCATCTTACGAGCAGTACTTC.

The chain employs TRBV7-2 and TRBJ1-1; D gene ambiguous. CDR1 and CDR2 from the germline V gene are SGHTA and FQGNSA. The CDR3 has 14 amino acids. The germline V and J ends were trimmed by 3 bases and 2 bases, with 10 bases remaining between them. The CDR3 loop reads CASSLHRKNTEAFF. CDR3 DNA: TGTGCCAGCAGCTTGCACCGCAAAAACACTGAAGCTTTCTTT.

The chain carries TRBV2 and TRBJ1-4; D is perhaps TRBD1 (6 bases). Germline CDR1 is SNHLY and CDR2 is FYNNEI. V lost 9 bases and J lost 8, with 13 bases in between. The CDR3 totals 12 residues. In nucleotides, the CDR3 is TGTGCCAGTCGACAGGATGGCGAAAAACTGTTTTTT. It is translated as CASRQDGEKLFF.

The CDR3 DNA reads as TGTGCCAGCAGCTTAACTACCTTGAATGAGCAGTTCTTC. It encodes CASSLTTLNEQFF. The V call is TRBV7-3, the J call TRBJ2-1; D remains unclear. Germline CDR1 reads SGHTA; CDR2 reads FQGTGA. CDR3 length: 13 residues. V was trimmed by 0 bases and J by 7 bases, leaving 7 bases between them.

The chain joins TRBV6-5 to TRBJ1-5, with D unclear. Trimming took 6 bases from V and 3 from J, leaving 9 bases between them. Germline V gene data show CDR1 as MNHEY and CDR2 as SVGAGI. This CDR3 has 13 residues. The CDR3 spells CASSVSVNQPQHF. The DNA for the CDR3 is TGTGCCAGCAGCGTTTCGGTCAATCAGCCCCAGCATTTT.

V is TRBV5-1 and J is TRBJ1-2, with a tentative D call TRBD1 (5 bases). CDR3 size: 14 residues. Trimming shortened V by 3 bases and J by 0 bases, and 9 bases separated the two germline ends. Germline V gene sequence: CDR1 SGHRS, CDR2 YFSETQ. The CDR3, as DNA: TGCGCCAGCAGCTCCGGGACTGCTAACTATGGCTACACCTTC. The encoded protein is CASSSGTANYGYTF. Supplemented by reference TRBV5-1 and TRBJ1-2, the full variable domain reads KAGVTQTPRYLIKTRGQQVTLSCSPISGHRSVSWYQQTPGQGLQFLFEYFSETQRNKGNFPGRFSGRQFSNSRSEMNVSTLELGDSALYLCASSSGTANYGYTFGSGTRLTVV.

The V call is TRBV5-1, the J call TRBJ1-2, with 12 bases matching TRBD1. The CDR3 runs to 16 residues. Per the germline V gene, CDR1 is SGHRS and CDR2 is YFSETQ. V lost 3 bases to trimming and J lost 6 bases; unmatched junction nucleotides: 9. The CDR3 sequence: CASSYSGTGGADGYTF. Here the CDR3 DNA reads TGCGCCAGCAGCTATTCCGGGACAGGGGGCGCGGATGGCTACACCTTC.

The CDR3 reads CASTMDAISGNTIYF. The CDR3 DNA reads as TGTGCCAGCACCATGGACGCGATCTCTGGAAACACCATATATTTT. The rearrangement uses TRBV2 and TRBJ1-3; unclear D gene. V gave up 7 bases and J gave up 0 bases, with 13 bases separating them. This CDR3 region has 15 residues. From germline, CDR1 is SNHLY and CDR2 FYNNEI.

The chain uses TRBV4-3 and TRBJ2-1, with a tentative D call TRBD2 (6 bases). Germline V gene data show CDR1 as LGHNA and CDR2 as YSLEER. The V end lost 1 base, the J end lost 8 bases, and 12 bases lay between the germline ends. The CDR3 extends over 14 amino acids. The CDR3 DNA sequence: TGCGCCAGCAGCCAAGTTCTGGGGGGACATGAGCAGTTCTTC. Translated, it gives CASSQVLGGHEQFF.

The rearrangement uses TRBV7-9 and TRBJ1-1, with D unclear. This CDR3 spans 14 amino acids. Germline values: CDR1 SEHNR, CDR2 FQNEAQ (reference sequence). The V end was cut by 3 bases, the J end by 1 base, with 9 bases between. This CDR3 reads CASSFGRQNTEAFF. DNA for the CDR3: TGTGCCAGCAGCTTCGGACGACAGAACACTGAAGCTTTCTTT.